The clone carrying this T cell receptor beta chain was observed a single time. The target antigen is unknown. Indicated time point: cycle 4 day 1 (C4D1), after 5 to 7 weeks of nivolumab. With no exception, relapse followed autologous stem cell transplantation in all patients, and brentuximab vedotin exposure varied. The germline gives CDR1 MDHEN, CDR2 SYDVKM. V lost 7 bases to trimming and J lost 1 base, with 11 bases between them. The length of the CDR3 is 13 residues. Some clones are missing from TCRdb's copy, which holds only in-frame ones; the method was immunoSEQ multiplex PCR. Counted here are 90,000 to 100,000 clones, roughly 78% occurring once; the ten biggest clones make up over 7.5%. The entry originates in a study of PD-1 blockade in classical Hodgkin lymphoma. Findings and caveats of the study: CD4+ TCR diversity, unlike CD8+, climbed significantly by C4D1. Complete responders' diversity at baseline resembled that of newly diagnosed patients. Individuals who commenced nivolumab within less than 1 year of ASCT were excluded. Possibly reflecting disease activity or prior therapy, repertoire differences have causes that remain undefined.

This sequence joins TRBV28 and TRBJ2-7; tentative D call: TRBD2 (5 bases). This receptor was identified in a human donor with classical Hodgkin lymphoma. Sequencing used peripheral blood mononuclear cells (PBMCs), obtained before the fourth cycle of nivolumab. The CDR3 loop reads CASTWEPSYEQYF. The CDR3 bases are TGTGCCAGCACGTGGGAGCCATCCTACGAGCAGTACTTC.